This T cell receptor (beta chain) was captured by sequencing in a study of cytotoxic CD8 clonotypes in ibrutinib-treated CLL. This CDR3 has 16 residues. V lost 6 bases and J lost 4; bases outside the gene matches: 8. Germline assignment: CDR1 MNHEY and CDR2 SMNVEV (reference sequence). Data came from immunoSEQ multiplex PCR; TCRdb stores just in-frame clones and leaves some out. The sample holds 68,000 or so clones, around two thirds seen once. The rearrangement links TRBV27 to TRBJ2-2, with TRBD1 matching over 10 bases. The receptor was isolated from a human donor with chronic lymphocytic leukemia. The specimen was PBMCs, collected after 12 months of ibrutinib treatment. Here the CDR3 reads CASRLPGQGTTGELFF. As DNA, the CDR3 is TGTGCCAGCAGGCTCCCGGGACAGGGGACCACCGGGGAGCTGTTTTTT.